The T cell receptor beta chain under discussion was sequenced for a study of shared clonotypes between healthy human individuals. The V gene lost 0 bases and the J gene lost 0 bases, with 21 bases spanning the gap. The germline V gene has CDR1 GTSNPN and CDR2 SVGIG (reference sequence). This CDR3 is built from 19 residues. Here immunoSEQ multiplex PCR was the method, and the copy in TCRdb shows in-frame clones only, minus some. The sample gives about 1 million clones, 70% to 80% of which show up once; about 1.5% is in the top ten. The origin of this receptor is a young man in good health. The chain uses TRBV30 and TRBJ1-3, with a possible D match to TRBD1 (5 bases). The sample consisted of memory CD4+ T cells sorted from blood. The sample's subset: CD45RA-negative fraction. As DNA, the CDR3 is TGTGCCTGGAGTGTGGGGAAGACAGCCCTAGGAACCTCTGGAAACACCATATATTTT. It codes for CAWSVGKTALGTSGNTIYF.